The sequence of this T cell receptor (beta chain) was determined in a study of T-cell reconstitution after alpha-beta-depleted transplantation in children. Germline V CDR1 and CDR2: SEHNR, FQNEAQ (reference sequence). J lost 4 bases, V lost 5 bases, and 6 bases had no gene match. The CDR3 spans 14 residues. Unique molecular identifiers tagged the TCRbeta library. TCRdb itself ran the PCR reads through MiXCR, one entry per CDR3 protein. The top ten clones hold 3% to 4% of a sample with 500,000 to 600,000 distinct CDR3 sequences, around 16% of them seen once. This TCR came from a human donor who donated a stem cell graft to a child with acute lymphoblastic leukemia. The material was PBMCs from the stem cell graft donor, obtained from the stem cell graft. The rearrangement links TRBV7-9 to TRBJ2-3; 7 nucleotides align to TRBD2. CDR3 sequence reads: CASSNGLVPDTQYF. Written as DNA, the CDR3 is TGTGCCAGCAGCAACGGACTAGTACCAGATACGCAGTATTTT.